This T cell receptor beta chain was obtained from a study of graft-versus-host responses after intestinal transplantation. Whole-study findings and limits: The authors found GvH clones in recipient marrow, some appearing first in ileum or blood.

CDR3 length: 15 amino acids. CDR1 and CDR2 from the germline V gene are MNHNY and SVGAGI (reference sequence). With V trimmed by 4 bases and J by 7 bases, 8 bases remained unmatched. The table lists this clone with a few counts. Assay: immunoSEQ multiplex PCR; the TCRdb copy retains only in-frame clones and omits some. This sample has 1,500 to 2,000 clones, with around 39% found just once. The plating included about 200,000 irradiated, violet-dye-labeled stimulator cells together with about 200,000 CFSE-labeled responder cells. This TCR was recovered from a human patient who was an organ donor for intestinal transplantation. The sequences come from alloreactive CD8+ T cells from a mixed lymphocyte reaction culture, collected before transplantation. As for subset: CFSE-low proliferating T cells sorted from roughly 6-day pre-transplant mixed lymphocyte reaction (GvH or HvG direction). This chain connects TRBV6-6 to TRBJ1-5; 9 positions match TRBD1. CDR3 nucleotide sequence: TGTGCCAGCAGTTTCCGGGACAGGGTTTTACAGCCCCAGCATTTT. Its translation is CASSFRDRVLQPQHF.